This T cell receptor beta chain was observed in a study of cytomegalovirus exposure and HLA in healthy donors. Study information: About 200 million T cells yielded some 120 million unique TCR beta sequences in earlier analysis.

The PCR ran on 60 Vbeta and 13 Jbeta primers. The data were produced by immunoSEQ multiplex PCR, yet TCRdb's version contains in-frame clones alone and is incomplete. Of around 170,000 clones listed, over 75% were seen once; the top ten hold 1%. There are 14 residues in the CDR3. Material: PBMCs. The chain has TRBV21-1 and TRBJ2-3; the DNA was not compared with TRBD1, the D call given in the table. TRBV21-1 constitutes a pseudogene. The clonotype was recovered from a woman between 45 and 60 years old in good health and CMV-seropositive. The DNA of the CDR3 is TGTGCCAGCATTTCGGGACAGCCCACAATGTCGCAGTATTTT. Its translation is CASISGQPTMSQYF.